This T cell receptor (beta chain) was observed in a study of T cell responses to AZD1222 COVID-19 vaccine. The CDR3 length is 16 residues. V dropped 3 bases and J dropped 6; count of bases not matched to a gene: 7. Looked up from germline, CDR1 is ENHRY and CDR2 is SYGVKD. The table came from immunoSEQ multiplex PCR; TCRdb's copy has only in-frame clones and leaves some out. The sample has roughly 120,000 clones; 70% to 90% are singletons. This clonotype was obtained from an adult in good health. V usage is TRBV10-3 and J usage is TRBJ2-1, with 11 bases fitting TRBD2. Here the sequenced sample was peripheral blood, taken on day 0 of AZD1222 vaccination. CDR3 in amino acids: CAISDPRLAGSNEQFF. Here the CDR3 DNA reads TGTGCCATCAGTGATCCCCGACTAGCGGGGTCCAATGAGCAGTTCTTC.